A selection of T cell receptor beta chains follows, all from one sample in a study of cytomegalovirus exposure and HLA in healthy donors. Here immunoSEQ multiplex PCR was the method, and the copy in TCRdb shows in-frame clones only, minus some. Of about 140,000 clones in the sample, 65% to 70% were seen once. Sequencing was performed on PBMCs. These receptors all come from a man aged 30-40 years in good health and CMV-seropositive. The CDR3 runs from the conserved cysteine through the conserved F or W. Clone sizes are given selectively: once, few, many, or a class where the clone is expanded.

v_gene,abundance,CDR3aa
TRBV19,NA,CASRLAGGAYEQYF
TRBV7-8,few,CASSFDTSNQPQHF
TRBV11-2,NA,CASSLISGWDTEAFF
TRBV4-1,NA,CASSHIVVSMAKNIQYF
TRBV4-2,NA,CASSQDWGLAYNEQFF
TRBV4-2,few,CASGRGQTNTGELFF
TRBV18,NA,CASSYNTGTGVRETQYF
TRBV5-4,few,CASSLYQGRIDTQYF
TRBV7-8,NA,CASSVSGTLWEKLFF
TRBV5-4,NA,CASSLAGNNEQFF
TRBV7-2,NA,CASSLFPGGQETQYF
TRBV18,NA,CASSLGAGNEKLFF
TRBV10-3,NA,CAISIRQGELFF
TRBV19,few,CASSITREFGTPNTGELFF
TRBV28,few,CASSLMGAGGYEQYF
TRBV7-2,NA,CASSLGGLVSSGSGNTIYF
TRBV18,NA,CASSPEPHSEQFF
TRBV10-1,once,CASSESTGGLNTEAFF
TRBV14,few,CASSPYLSGGNEQFF
TRBV2,NA,CASNGATGLSRFF
TRBV6-6,few,CASSRSGRGDNEQFF
TRBV7-2,few,CASSSPARGTDTQYF
TRBV2,NA,CARQTSAELYTDTQYF
TRBV6-4,NA,CASSPQGGEGRPQHF
TRBV7-9,NA,CASSLGTGLNEQYF
TRBV6-5,NA,CASSYSAVKGEAQYF
TRBV11-2,NA,CASSLVLADSEQYF
TRBV7-2,NA,CASSPGQGRVIYGYTF
TRBV7-2,NA,CASKTREMGYNEQFF
TRBV9,NA,CASSVWAGPNTEAFF
TRBV5-4,NA,CASSDTRTGEKLFF
TRBV7-3,few,CASSADRTSGANVLTF
TRBV6-1,many,CASSEGSANTGELFF
TRBV27,NA,CASSLSSVASEQYF
TRBV15,NA,CATSRKGLGSEAFF
TRBV10-2,once,CASSGQNEKLFF
TRBV10-3,NA,CAISADTYFGNTIYF
TRBV5-4,NA,CASSRRQGGEQYF
TRBV9,NA,CASSVERAIELGELFF
TRBV7-3,NA,CASSRWSSGSRVEQFF
TRBV5-1,NA,CASSPGGSYGYTF
TRBV10-1,NA,CASSRDRGSEAFF
TRBV7-8,few,CASSLKGQGFYNEQFF
TRBV4-1,NA,CASSPQAGDAYEQYF